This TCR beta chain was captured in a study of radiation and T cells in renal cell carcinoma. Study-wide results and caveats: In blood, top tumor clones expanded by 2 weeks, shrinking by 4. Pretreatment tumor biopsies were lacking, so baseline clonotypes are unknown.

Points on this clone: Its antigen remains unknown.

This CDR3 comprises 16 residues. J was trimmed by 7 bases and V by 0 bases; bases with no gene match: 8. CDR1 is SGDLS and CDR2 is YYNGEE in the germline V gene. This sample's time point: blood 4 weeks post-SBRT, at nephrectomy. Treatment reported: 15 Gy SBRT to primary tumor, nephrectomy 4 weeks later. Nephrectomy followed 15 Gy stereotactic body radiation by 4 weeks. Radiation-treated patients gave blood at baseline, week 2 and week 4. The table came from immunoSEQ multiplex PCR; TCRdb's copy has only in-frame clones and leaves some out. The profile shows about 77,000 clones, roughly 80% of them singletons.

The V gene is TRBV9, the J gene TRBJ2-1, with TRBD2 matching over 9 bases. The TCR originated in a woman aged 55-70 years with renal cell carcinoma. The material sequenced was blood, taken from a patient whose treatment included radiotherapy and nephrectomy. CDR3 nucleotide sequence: TGTGCCAGCAGCGTAGTCGATGCGGGGGGGCGTAATGAGCAGTTCTTC. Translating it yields CASSVVDAGGRNEQFF.